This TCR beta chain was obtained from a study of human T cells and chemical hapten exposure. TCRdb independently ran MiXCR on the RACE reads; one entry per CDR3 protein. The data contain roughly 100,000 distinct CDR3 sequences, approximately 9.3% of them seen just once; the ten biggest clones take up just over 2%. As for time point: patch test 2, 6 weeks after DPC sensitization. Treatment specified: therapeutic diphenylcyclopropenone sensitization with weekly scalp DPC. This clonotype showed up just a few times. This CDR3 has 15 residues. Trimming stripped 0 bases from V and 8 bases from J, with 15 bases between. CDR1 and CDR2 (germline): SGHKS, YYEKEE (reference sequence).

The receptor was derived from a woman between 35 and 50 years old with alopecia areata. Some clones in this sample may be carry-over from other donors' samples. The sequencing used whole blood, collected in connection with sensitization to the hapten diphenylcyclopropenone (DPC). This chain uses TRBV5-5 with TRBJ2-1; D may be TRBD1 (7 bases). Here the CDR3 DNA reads TGTGCCAGCAGCTTGGAGGTCCAGGGGGGTGATGAGCAGTTCTTC. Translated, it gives CASSLEVQGGDEQFF.